This TCR beta chain was found in a study of blood T cell repertoires in COVID-19. TCRdb keeps only in-frame clones here, not all; method: immunoSEQ multiplex PCR. Of about 280,000 clones in the sample, about nine tenths were seen once. Germline V gene data show CDR1 as SNHLY and CDR2 as FYNNEI. The CDR3 runs to 16 residues. Trimming removed 3 bases at V and 8 bases at J, with 17 bases between. The chain carries TRBV2 and TRBJ1-6, with a tentative D call TRBD1 (5 bases). The receptor was derived from a woman aged 25 to 45 with acute COVID-19. Sample: PBMCs or T cells enriched from blood (not recorded which). The CDR3 loop is CASSDPGDRSDSPLHF. Here the CDR3 DNA reads TGTGCCAGCAGTGATCCGGGGGATAGATCGGATTCACCCCTCCACTTT. The whole variable domain, remainder taken from reference TRBV2 and TRBJ1-6, is EPEVTQTPSHQVTQMGQEVILRCVPISNHLYFYWYRQILGQKVEFLVSFYNNEISEKSEIFDDQFSVERPDGSNFTLKIRSTKLEDSAMYFCASSDPGDRSDSPLHFGNGTRLTVT.